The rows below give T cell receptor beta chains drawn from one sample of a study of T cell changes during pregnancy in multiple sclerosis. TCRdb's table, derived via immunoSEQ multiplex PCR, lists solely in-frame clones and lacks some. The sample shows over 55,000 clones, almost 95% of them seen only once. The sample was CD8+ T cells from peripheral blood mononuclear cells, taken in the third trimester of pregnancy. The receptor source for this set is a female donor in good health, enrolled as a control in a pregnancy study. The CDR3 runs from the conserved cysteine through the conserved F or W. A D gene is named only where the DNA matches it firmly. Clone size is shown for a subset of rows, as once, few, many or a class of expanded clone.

TGTGCCAGCAGCGTAGGAGCGGGAGTTAGGAATGAGCAGTTCTTC	CASSVGAGVRNEQFF	.	TRBV9	TRBD2	TRBJ2-1
TGTGCCACAAAGAGCGGGGGGGGAGTTCAAGAGACCCAGTACTTC	CATKSGGGVQETQYF	.	TRBV27	TRBD2	TRBJ2-5
TGTGCCAGCAGCTTAGGTTGGCCAGGGAACAGGGCTGAAGCTTTCTTT	CASSLGWPGNRAEAFF	.	TRBV7-8	.	TRBJ1-1
TGTGCCAGCAGCTCCTCTATCATCTTTTCCGGGACAGGGATGTATGGCTACACCTTC	CASSSSIIFSGTGMYGYTF	.	TRBV5-4	TRBD1	TRBJ1-2
TGTGCCTGGAGTATTATTTGGGACAGGGAAAACTATGGCTACACCTTC	CAWSIIWDRENYGYTF	.	TRBV30	TRBD1	TRBJ1-2
TGTGCCAGCAGCTTAGGCCCTCAGGGAGGGGTAGAGCAGTACTTC	CASSLGPQGGVEQYF	.	TRBV13	TRBD2	TRBJ2-7
TGTGCCAGCAGTTACGGGGCCAATCAGCCCCAGCATTTT	CASSYGANQPQHF	few	TRBV6-5	.	TRBJ1-5
TGTGCCAGCAGCCCAGCGGGGGCCTGGACCGGGGAGCTGTTTTTT	CASSPAGAWTGELFF	.	TRBV7-3	TRBD2	TRBJ2-2
TGTGCCAGTGGGGACAGGGGGCACCCAGCACAGCATTTT	CASGDRGHPAQHF	.	TRBV19	TRBD1	TRBJ1-5
TGTGCCACCACAAGGGGGAACACTGAAGCTTTCTTT	CATTRGNTEAFF	.	TRBV19	.	TRBJ1-1
TGTGCCAGCAGCTTTTCTAGCTCCCCCACAGATACGCAGTATTTT	CASSFSSSPTDTQYF	.	TRBV2	.	TRBJ2-3
TGTGCCAGCAGATCGACAGGCCCGGAAGCTTTCTTT	CASRSTGPEAFF	.	TRBV27	.	TRBJ1-1
TGTGCCAGCAGCCTCGACAGGGGTGGCTACACCTTC	CASSLDRGGYTF	.	TRBV7-9	TRBD1	TRBJ1-2
TGTGCCAGCAGCTTCTCCGGGGGGGAACTTACCTACGAGCAGTACTTC	CASSFSGGELTYEQYF	.	TRBV5-6	TRBD2	TRBJ2-7
TGTGCCAGCAGCCAAGACCGGGGAGGTACTGAAGCTTTCTTT	CASSQDRGGTEAFF	few	TRBV4-2	.	TRBJ1-1
TGCAGCGCCTACATAGCCACAGGGCCCCGCTACAATGAGCAGTTCTTC	CSAYIATGPRYNEQFF	.	TRBV29-1	.	TRBJ2-1
TGTGCCACCAAAACGGGGGGCCATAATTCACCCCTCCACTTT	CATKTGGHNSPLHF	once	TRBV27	.	TRBJ1-6
TGTGCCTGGAGTGTACGCGGGACAGGGTACTACGAGCAGTACTTC	CAWSVRGTGYYEQYF	.	TRBV30	TRBD1	TRBJ2-7
TGTGCCAGCAGCGCAGGGGCCACTGAAGCTTTCTTT	CASSAGATEAFF	.	TRBV9	.	TRBJ1-1
TGCGCCAGCAACCGGGGGGGGGCTAGCGGTGGCACAGATACGCAGTATTTT	CASNRGGASGGTDTQYF	.	TRBV4-1	TRBD2	TRBJ2-3
TGCGCCAGCAGCCCGGGCGGGGGGCTGTACCGAAACACTGAAGCTTTCTTT	CASSPGGGLYRNTEAFF	.	TRBV5-1	.	TRBJ1-1
TGCGCCAGCAGATTAGCGGGGGGGAGCACAGATACGCAGTATTTT	CASRLAGGSTDTQYF	.	TRBV5-1	TRBD2	TRBJ2-3
TGTGCCAGCAGCCAAGCACCCCTCCCCCTAGCGGAAGAGACCCAGTACTTC	CASSQAPLPLAEETQYF	.	TRBV4-2	TRBD2	TRBJ2-5
TGTGCCAGCAGTTTGAAGCGGGGGACCACAGATACGCAGTATTTT	CASSLKRGTTDTQYF	.	TRBV27	TRBD2	TRBJ2-3
TGTGCCAGCAGCCAAGAGCTCGTGGACGGGGGGAGATACGAGCAGTACTTC	CASSQELVDGGRYEQYF	medium-sized	TRBV4-2	TRBD2	TRBJ2-7
TGTGCCACCAGCAGAGGTACGGGACAGCACGAGCAGTACTTC	CATSRGTGQHEQYF	.	TRBV15	TRBD1	TRBJ2-7
TGTGCCAGCAGTTCCATCCCACAGGAAGATAATTCACCCCTCCACTTT	CASSSIPQEDNSPLHF	.	TRBV27	.	TRBJ1-6
TGTGCCAGCAGCTCGAACAGCAACTATGGCTACACCTTC	CASSSNSNYGYTF	.	TRBV11-2	.	TRBJ1-2
TGCAGCGTTGAGGACCGGGACAGGGGTTCCTACGAGCAGTACTTC	CSVEDRDRGSYEQYF	.	TRBV29-1	TRBD1	TRBJ2-7
TGTGCCAGTAGCCCGAAAGGGGGCACTGAAGCTTTCTTT	CASSPKGGTEAFF	once	TRBV19	.	TRBJ1-1
TGTGCCAGCAGTGAAAGGTTGGGGTCAGGGGGTCAGGCCTACAATGAGCAGTTCTTC	CASSERLGSGGQAYNEQFF	.	TRBV6-1	TRBD1	TRBJ2-1
TGTGCCAGCAGTTTCGACAGGCAAGAGACCCAGTACTTC	CASSFDRQETQYF	.	TRBV2	.	TRBJ2-5
TGTGCCAGCAGTTACGTAGCGGAAGGGTACAATGAGCAGTTCTTC	CASSYVAEGYNEQFF	once	TRBV6-5	.	TRBJ2-1
TGTGCCACGACGGGTCCCCACTACGAGCAGTACTTC	CATTGPHYEQYF	.	TRBV19	.	TRBJ2-7
TGTGCCAGCAGCCCATCAGTGGACAGGGACCCACTTACGCAGTATTTT	CASSPSVDRDPLTQYF	once	TRBV9	TRBD1	TRBJ2-3
TGTGCCAGCAGCTTAGGGGGGCTAGCGGGGGGCAATGAGCAGTTCTTC	CASSLGGLAGGNEQFF	.	TRBV7-2	TRBD2	TRBJ2-1
TGTGCCAGCAGCCCAAGGCAGGGCCCGAACACCGGGGAGCTGTTTTTT	CASSPRQGPNTGELFF	.	TRBV7-9	.	TRBJ2-2
TGTGCCAGCAGCTCATACCGGGAACAACCATCGAGCTCCTATAATTCACCCCTCCACTTT	CASSSYREQPSSSYNSPLHF	.	TRBV7-8	.	TRBJ1-6
TGTGCCAGTAGTATTAGCGGGGGGCCCAGCTCCTACAATGAGCAGTTCTTC	CASSISGGPSSYNEQFF	.	TRBV19	TRBD2	TRBJ2-1
TGTGCCAGTACTGGGGGGGGGCCGAACACTGAAGCTTTCTTT	CASTGGGPNTEAFF	few	TRBV19	.	TRBJ1-1
TGTGCCAGCAGCTTAGTAGACACTGAAGCTTTCTTT	CASSLVDTEAFF	.	TRBV13	.	TRBJ1-1
TGTGCCAGCAGCTATGACAGCCAAGAGACCCAGTACTTC	CASSYDSQETQYF	.	TRBV7-9	.	TRBJ2-5
TGTGCCAGCTCATCCCCCTTGTACAATGAGCAGTTCTTC	CASSSPLYNEQFF	.	TRBV18	.	TRBJ2-1
TGTGCCAGCAGCTTAGCCGGGACAGCGCTTTACAATGAGCAGTTCTTC	CASSLAGTALYNEQFF	.	TRBV11-1	TRBD1	TRBJ2-1
TGTGCCAGCAGTTTGTTGGCCACAGATACGCAGTATTTT	CASSLLATDTQYF	.	TRBV27	.	TRBJ2-3
TGTGCCTGGCGAATGGGGGCAGGCCGCGAGCAGTACTTC	CAWRMGAGREQYF	.	TRBV30	.	TRBJ2-7
TGTGCCAGCAGCCCCAGATACAGGGGGAAAGCGCGAGAGACCCAGTACTTC	CASSPRYRGKARETQYF	once	TRBV7-6	TRBD1	TRBJ2-5
TGTGCCAGCAGCTTAAGCCCAACTAGCGGGGGGTTATACAATGAGCAGTTCTTC	CASSLSPTSGGLYNEQFF	.	TRBV7-6	TRBD2	TRBJ2-1
TGCGCCAGCAGCTTGCGGACAGCCTACGAGCAGTACTTC	CASSLRTAYEQYF	.	TRBV5-1	.	TRBJ2-7
TGTGCCAGCAGTGAGTGGGGGGAAGGGGAGACCCAGTACTTC	CASSEWGEGETQYF	.	TRBV2	.	TRBJ2-5
TGCGCCAGCAGCCGGACGGGACAGGGGGCAAGGACTGAAGCTTTCTTT	CASSRTGQGARTEAFF	.	TRBV4-1	TRBD1	TRBJ1-1
TGTGCCTGGAGTGGAGCAGGCGAAGCTTTCTTT	CAWSGAGEAFF	.	TRBV30	.	TRBJ1-1
TGTGCCAGTAGTCCCGTCACCGGGGAGCTGTTTTTT	CASSPVTGELFF	.	TRBV19	.	TRBJ2-2
TGTGCCAGCAGTTTTTATTCAGGGGAAACCGGGGAGCTGTTTTTT	CASSFYSGETGELFF	.	TRBV6-4	.	TRBJ2-2
TGTGCCAGCAGCCCTGTAGAGAACACTGAAGCTTTCTTT	CASSPVENTEAFF	.	TRBV7-9	.	TRBJ1-1
TGTGCCAGCAGCTTGGGGACAGGCGGTGAGCAGTTCTTC	CASSLGTGGEQFF	.	TRBV7-9	TRBD1	TRBJ2-1
TGTGCCTGGAGTGTACTAGGTGGGCCTGGAAACACCATATATTTT	CAWSVLGGPGNTIYF	.	TRBV30	.	TRBJ1-3
TGTGCCAGCAGCTTTGCGGGTCGGGGCAATCAGCCCCAGCATTTT	CASSFAGRGNQPQHF	.	TRBV5-6	.	TRBJ1-5